Each of the 11 T cell receptor beta chains below was sequenced from the same sample in a study of blood T cells in healthy people across ages. For the second PCR, which ran for about 7 to 11 cycles, a sample-barcoded 5' primer and a J-beta primer mix were used. TCRdb processed the 5' RACE reads anew with MiXCR; each CDR3 protein has one entry. Among some 900,000 distinct CDR3 sequences, about 48% were seen once, and the ten largest hold around 15%. Sequenced input: blood. The source of these receptors is a man younger than 40 in good health.

The chain is built from TRBV3-1 and TRBJ1-5; no firm D call. V was trimmed by 0 bases and J by 10 bases, leaving 7 bases between them. The CDR3 consists of 12 residues. Germline V gene data show CDR1 as LGHDT and CDR2 as YNNKEL (reference sequence). CDR3 DNA: TGTGCCAGCAGCCAAGACCTAGGCCCCCAGCATTTT. This gives the protein CASSQDLGPQHF.

V is TRBV9 and J is TRBJ1-5; the match to TRBD1 covers 8 bases. J lost 3 bases, V lost 0 bases, and 5 bases had no gene match. The germline gives CDR1 SGDLS, CDR2 YYNGEE. This CDR3 contains 16 residues. In nucleotides, the CDR3 is TGTGCCAGCAGCGTAGGGACAGGGACGGCCAATCAGCCCCAGCATTTT. Translated: CASSVGTGTANQPQHF.

This clonotype has more than one count but fewer than ten. The chain links TRBV27 to TRBJ2-7; TRBD1 matches 10 bases. V lost 6 bases to trimming and J lost 4 bases; unmatched junction nucleotides: 6. Germline loops: CDR1 MNHEY, CDR2 SMNVEV (reference sequence). The CDR3 runs 14 residues. In DNA, the CDR3 is TGTGCCAGCAGAATGGGACAGGGGAGTTACGAGCAGTACTTC. This encodes CASRMGQGSYEQYF.

There are a few counts of this clonotype. The chain uses TRBV20-1 and TRBJ2-3, with 9 positions matching TRBD2. Germline-derived CDR1 and CDR2 are DFQATT and SNEGSKA (reference sequence). V was clipped by 1 base and J by 5 bases; unmatched bases: 4. The CDR3 covers 14 residues. CDR3 region: CSARGGGAVDTQYF. In DNA form, the CDR3 reads TGCAGTGCTAGAGGCGGGGGGGCCGTAGATACGCAGTATTTT.

This chain connects TRBV6-1 to TRBJ2-7; perhaps TRBD1 as D (5 bases). V was clipped by 6 bases and J by 0 bases, with 15 bases between them. The CDR3 covers 15 residues. Germline V gives CDR1 MNHNS, CDR2 SASEGT. DNA of the CDR3: TGTGCCAGCAGGTTGGTGCAGGGCAACTCCTACGAGCAGTACTTC. Translation: CASRLVQGNSYEQYF.

This chain links TRBV6-6 with TRBJ2-5, with a possible D match to TRBD1 (6 bases). The end of the DNA fits TRBJ2-7 better, so the J call may be wrong. The CDR3 sequence is 14 residues long. CDR1 is MNHNY, CDR2 SVGAGI, per germline (reference sequence). This chain's CDR3 is CASRTRGQKDEQYF. CDR3 bases: TGTGCCAGCAGAACCCGAGGACAGAAGGACGAGCAGTACTTC.

The J gene is TRBJ2-1, the V gene TRBV4-3; TRBD1 might be the D (8 bases). From germline, CDR1 is LGHNA and CDR2 YSLEER. Trimming took 3 bases from V and 7 from J, leaving 19 bases between them. This CDR3 is 16 amino acids long. The chain's CDR3 is CASSHVFDRGGNEQFF. In nucleotides, the CDR3 is TGCGCCAGCAGCCATGTATTCGACAGGGGAGGGAATGAGCAGTTCTTC.

This clonotype turned up a few times. Here the CDR3 DNA reads TGCAGCGCCGAAGGACAGCACGTCTACAATGAGCAGTTCTTC. Translation gives CSAEGQHVYNEQFF. The V gene is TRBV29-1, the J gene TRBJ2-1; a possible D gene is TRBD1 (6 bases). The CDR3 sequence is 14 residues long. The V end lost 7 bases, the J end lost 3 bases, and 16 bases lay between the germline ends. The germline gives CDR1 SQVTM, CDR2 ANQGSEA.

A few counts support this clonotype. The V gene is TRBV7-9, the J gene TRBJ2-5; D is undetermined. This CDR3 has 15 residues. V was shortened by 3 bases and J by 3 bases, with 14 bases between the two germline ends. Germline V gives CDR1 SEHNR, CDR2 FQNEAQ (reference sequence). The CDR3 loop reads CASSLPTSYEETQYF. The CDR3 nucleotides read TGTGCCAGCAGCTTGCCCACGTCTTATGAAGAGACCCAGTACTTC.

This clonotype came up a few times. The genes are TRBV5-1 and TRBJ1-6; no firm D call. Germline values: CDR1 SGHRS, CDR2 YFSETQ. The CDR3 has 13 residues. V was shortened by 4 bases and J by 6 bases, with 8 bases between the two germline ends. CDR3 bases: TGCGCCAGCAGCGATGGGCTTAATTCACCCCTCCACTTT. The encoded protein is CASSDGLNSPLHF. The full variable domain, completed using reference TRBV5-1 and TRBJ1-6, is KAGVTQTPRYLIKTRGQQVTLSCSPISGHRSVSWYQQTPGQGLQFLFEYFSETQRNKGNFPGRFSGRQFSNSRSEMNVSTLELGDSALYLCASSDGLNSPLHFGNGTRLTVT.

The CDR3 nucleotides are TGTGCCAGCAGGGGGAAAGCGGGCCAGGGACACAATCAGCCCCAGCATTTT. Its protein is CASRGKAGQGHNQPQHF. The genes are TRBV6-6 and TRBJ1-5; maybe TRBD1 (6 bases). Trimming removed 6 bases at V and 3 bases at J, with 21 bases between. The CDR3 spans 17 residues. CDR1 is MNHNY and CDR2 is SVGAGI in the germline V gene (reference sequence).